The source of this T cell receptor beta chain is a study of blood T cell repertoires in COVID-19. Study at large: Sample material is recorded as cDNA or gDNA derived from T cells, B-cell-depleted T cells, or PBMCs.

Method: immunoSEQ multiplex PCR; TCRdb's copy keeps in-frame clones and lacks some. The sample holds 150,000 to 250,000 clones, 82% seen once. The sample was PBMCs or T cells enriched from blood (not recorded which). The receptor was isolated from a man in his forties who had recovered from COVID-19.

CDR3 protein: CASSSRGSLNIQYF. The DNA of the CDR3 is TGTGCCAGCAGTTCCCGGGGATCACTGAACATTCAGTACTTC. The rearrangement uses TRBV27 and TRBJ2-4; the D gene is possibly TRBD2 (5 bases). CDR1 and CDR2 (germline): MNHEY, SMNVEV (reference sequence). V was pared by 4 bases and J by 7 bases, with 14 bases between. The CDR3 extends over 14 amino acids.